The clone carrying this T cell receptor beta chain was observed at least ten times. These data belong to a study of T-cell reconstitution after alpha-beta-depleted transplantation in children. Unique molecular identifiers were incorporated when the TCRbeta library was constructed. TCRdb re-called the PCR reads through MiXCR, storing one row per CDR3 protein. Among hundreds of thousands of distinct CDR3 sequences listed, roughly 9% were seen once. The length of the CDR3 is 11 residues. Germline CDR1 is SGHRS and CDR2 is YFSETQ. V gave up 4 bases and J gave up 9 bases; unmatched junction bases: 3. The chain couples TRBV5-1 to TRBJ1-2, with TRBD1 matching over 7 bases. This TCR was sampled from a human donor who donated a stem cell graft to a child with acute lymphoblastic leukemia. Sequencing was performed on PBMCs from the stem cell graft donor, taken from the stem cell graft. The CDR3 sequence: CASSVGQSYTF. The DNA for the CDR3 is TGCGCCAGCAGCGTGGGACAGAGCTACACCTTC.